The 13 T cell receptor beta chains reported below all come from one sample, sequenced in a study of OX40 agonist ivuxolimab in advanced cancers. Clones were sequenced by immunoSEQ multiplex PCR, and TCRdb holds only the in-frame ones, with some missing. The sample consists of 90,000 to 95,000 clones, around 87% of them appearing once. The sequencing used CD4+ or CD8+ T cells sorted from blood, collected in a trial of the OX40 agonist ivuxolimab. The receptors come from an adult with an advanced solid tumor such as melanoma, head and neck, liver or kidney cancer.

The V gene is TRBV29-1, the J gene TRBJ1-2; D not resolved. Germline V CDR1 and CDR2: SQVTM, ANQGSEA. Trimming took off 6 bases at V and 0 bases at J, with 5 bases between the two ends. The CDR3 is 11 amino acids. The CDR3 DNA reads TGCAGCGTCGGAGCTAACTATGGCTACACCTTC. It yields the protein CSVGANYGYTF.

The chain couples TRBV28 to TRBJ2-7, with D perhaps matching TRBD2 (5 bases). Germline V lookup: CDR1 MDHEN, CDR2 SYDVKM. The CDR3 sequence is 19 residues long. The V end lost 4 bases, the J end lost 0 bases, and 25 bases lay between the germline ends. CDR3 protein: CASSSTPIFSASSSYEQYF. DNA for the CDR3: TGTGCCAGCAGTTCTACTCCGATATTTAGCGCCTCAAGCTCCTACGAGCAGTACTTC.

The chain is built from TRBV18 and TRBJ2-2; 7 bases align to TRBD2. The germline V gene has CDR1 KGHSH and CDR2 LQKENI. The CDR3 extends over 16 amino acids. Trimming at V came to 3 bases and at J to 2 bases, leaving 6 bases not matched to a gene. The CDR3 DNA reads TGTGCCAGCTCACCCAAAAGCGGGGCCAACACCGGGGAGCTGTTTTTT. This translates into CASSPKSGANTGELFF.

The gene calls are TRBV28 and TRBJ2-7; weak D call: TRBD1 (6 bases). Germline CDR1 and CDR2: MDHEN and SYDVKM. The CDR3 is 12 amino acids. V lost 1 base and J 8 bases, leaving 9 bases between the germline ends. The CDR3: CASSLLTGQQYF. The CDR3 nucleotides read TGTGCCAGCAGTTTATTGACAGGCCAGCAGTACTTC.

The chain employs TRBV7-2 and TRBJ2-3, with TRBD1 identical over 9 bases. The length of the CDR3 is 15 residues. Germline trimming cut 5 bases from V and 3 bases from J; bases unmatched to any gene: 6. The germline V gene encodes CDR1 SGHTA and CDR2 FQGNSA. CDR3 sequence: CASSTTGGRTDTQYF. Here the CDR3 DNA reads TGTGCCAGCAGCACCACAGGGGGCCGGACAGATACGCAGTATTTT.

The chain recombines TRBV19 with TRBJ1-1, with 8 bases aligning to TRBD1. Germline CDR1 is LNHDA and CDR2 is SQIVND (reference sequence). Unmatched junction bases numbered 3, after V lost 5 bases and J lost 4 bases. This CDR3 is built from 13 residues. For the CDR3, the DNA is TGTGCCAGTAGTGAAACAGGGGGCACTGAAGCTTTCTTT. This gives the protein CASSETGGTEAFF.

The chain couples TRBV5-1 to TRBJ2-5, with 12 nucleotides matching TRBD1. Germline CDR1 reads SGHRS; CDR2 reads YFSETQ. J was trimmed by 5 bases and V by 3 bases; bases with no gene match: 11. This CDR3 region has 17 residues. DNA of the CDR3: TGCGCCAGCAGCTCGGGACAGGGGGCTTTCTCTCGGGAGACCCAGTACTTC. It translates to CASSSGQGAFSRETQYF.

This chain joins TRBV27 and TRBJ1-1, with TRBD1 matching 9 bases. CDR1 MNHEY and CDR2 SMNVEV come from the germline V gene (reference sequence). This CDR3 spans 17 amino acids. Trimming took 4 bases from V and 4 from J; bases not matched to a gene: 13. The CDR3 nucleotides read TGTGCCAGCAGTTCACCACACAGGGGGCGCGGGGGCACTGAAGCTTTCTTT. It specifies CASSSPHRGRGGTEAFF.

The genes are TRBV5-4 and TRBJ2-1, with D perhaps TRBD1 (5 bases). Trimming took 0 bases from V and 4 from J, leaving 14 bases between them. CDR3 length: 16 amino acids. CDR1 and CDR2 from the germline V gene are SGHNT and YYREEE (reference sequence). The DNA for the CDR3 is TGTGCCAGCAGCTTGGCCAAAGCTCAGGGATACAATGAGCAGTTCTTC. The encoded protein is CASSLAKAQGYNEQFF.

V is TRBV5-1 and J is TRBJ2-2, with 9 bases lining up with TRBD1. From germline, CDR1 is SGHRS and CDR2 YFSETQ. The length of the CDR3 is 16 residues. Trimming took 4 bases from V and 3 from J; bases not matched to a gene: 7. CDR3 in DNA: TGCGCCAGCAGCATCGTCACAGGGGGCGACACCGGGGAGCTGTTTTTT. It is translated as CASSIVTGGDTGELFF.

This clone has only one observation. The chain couples TRBV20-1 to TRBJ2-7; D unresolved. The CDR3 covers 11 residues. The V end lost 4 bases, the J end lost 4 bases, and 8 bases lay between the germline ends. Germline V CDR1 and CDR2: DFQATT, SNEGSKA (reference sequence). CDR3 sequence (DNA): TGCAGTGCTACCCTTAAGTACGAGCAGTACTTC. Residues: CSATLKYEQYF.

The chain combines TRBV23-1 with TRBJ1-1; weak D call: TRBD1 (5 bases). TRBV23-1 is sorted into the ORF group, with uncertain function. The CDR3 totals 11 residues. Trimming took 8 bases from V and 13 from J, leaving 17 bases between them. The CDR3 loop is CASLQGPRCFF. CDR3 bases: TGCGCCAGCCTGCAGGGTCCGCGGTGTTTCTTT.

The chain joins TRBV5-1 to TRBJ2-5; D ambiguous. Germline V lookup: CDR1 SGHRS, CDR2 YFSETQ. There are 14 residues in the CDR3. Between the trimmed V and J ends, which lost 0 bases and 1 base, there was a span of 7 bases. CDR3 in DNA: TGCGCCAGCAGCTTGGCGGCTATCCAAGAGACCCAGTACTTC. Translated, it gives CASSLAAIQETQYF.